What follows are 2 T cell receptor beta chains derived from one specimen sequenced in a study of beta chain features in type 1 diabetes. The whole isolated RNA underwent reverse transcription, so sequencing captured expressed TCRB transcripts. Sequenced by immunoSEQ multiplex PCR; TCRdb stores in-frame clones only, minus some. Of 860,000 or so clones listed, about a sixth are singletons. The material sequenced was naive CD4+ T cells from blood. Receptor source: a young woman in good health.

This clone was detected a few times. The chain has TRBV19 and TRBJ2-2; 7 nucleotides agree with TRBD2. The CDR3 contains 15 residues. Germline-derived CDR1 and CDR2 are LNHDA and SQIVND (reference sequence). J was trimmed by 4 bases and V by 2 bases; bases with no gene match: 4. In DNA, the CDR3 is TGTGCCAGTAGTATACTAGCGGTAGTCACCGGGGAGCTGTTTTTT. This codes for CASSILAVVTGELFF.

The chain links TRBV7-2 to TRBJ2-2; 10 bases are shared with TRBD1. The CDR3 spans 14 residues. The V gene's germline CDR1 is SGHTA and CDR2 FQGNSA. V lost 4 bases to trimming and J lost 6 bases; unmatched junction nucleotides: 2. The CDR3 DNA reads TGTGCCAGCAGCTCCGGGACAGGGGCCGGGGAGCTGTTTTTT. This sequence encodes CASSSGTGAGELFF.